What follows is one T cell receptor beta chain and its context. Antigen: not known. One entry per CDR3 protein, called by TCRdb with MiXCR from the reads. In the table there are roughly 500,000 distinct CDR3 sequences, roughly a third of which are singletons. The sample originates from a study of T cell repertoires in cytomegalovirus infection. Study summary: Both CMV infection and a matching HLA type were indicated by public TCR beta signatures. The study's findings and limits: Carriers of CMV and the relevant HLA type were discriminated by public TCR beta frequency.

V lost 8 bases, J lost 1 base, and 21 bases stayed unmatched. Germline CDR1 reads KGHDR; CDR2 reads SFDVKD. CDR3 length: 21 residues. The receptor's source is a human donor in good health (CMV status not recorded). Some clones in this sample may be carry-over from other donors' samples. The sample was cultured PBMCs, taken from culture after CMV antigen stimulation. This sequence joins TRBV24-1 and TRBJ1-5, with 11 positions matching TRBD1. CDR3 sequence reads: CATNRARGQGGRRGSNQPQHF. The CDR3 DNA is TGTGCCACCAATAGAGCGAGGGGACAGGGGGGAAGGCGAGGAAGCAATCAGCCCCAGCATTTT.